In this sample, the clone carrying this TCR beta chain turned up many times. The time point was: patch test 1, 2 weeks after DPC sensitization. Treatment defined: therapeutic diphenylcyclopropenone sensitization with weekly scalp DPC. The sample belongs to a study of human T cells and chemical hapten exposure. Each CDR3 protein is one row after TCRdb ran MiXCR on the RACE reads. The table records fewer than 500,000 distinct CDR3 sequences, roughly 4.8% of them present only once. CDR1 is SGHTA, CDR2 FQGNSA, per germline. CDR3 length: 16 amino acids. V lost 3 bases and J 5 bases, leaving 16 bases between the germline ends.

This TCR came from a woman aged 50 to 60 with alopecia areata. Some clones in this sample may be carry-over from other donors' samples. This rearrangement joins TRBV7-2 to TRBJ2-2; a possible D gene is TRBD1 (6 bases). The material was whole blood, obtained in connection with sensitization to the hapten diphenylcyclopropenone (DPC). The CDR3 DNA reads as TGTGCCAGCAGCTTGATTGGCGGAGACAGGACCGGGGAGCTGTTTTTT. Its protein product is CASSLIGGDRTGELFF.